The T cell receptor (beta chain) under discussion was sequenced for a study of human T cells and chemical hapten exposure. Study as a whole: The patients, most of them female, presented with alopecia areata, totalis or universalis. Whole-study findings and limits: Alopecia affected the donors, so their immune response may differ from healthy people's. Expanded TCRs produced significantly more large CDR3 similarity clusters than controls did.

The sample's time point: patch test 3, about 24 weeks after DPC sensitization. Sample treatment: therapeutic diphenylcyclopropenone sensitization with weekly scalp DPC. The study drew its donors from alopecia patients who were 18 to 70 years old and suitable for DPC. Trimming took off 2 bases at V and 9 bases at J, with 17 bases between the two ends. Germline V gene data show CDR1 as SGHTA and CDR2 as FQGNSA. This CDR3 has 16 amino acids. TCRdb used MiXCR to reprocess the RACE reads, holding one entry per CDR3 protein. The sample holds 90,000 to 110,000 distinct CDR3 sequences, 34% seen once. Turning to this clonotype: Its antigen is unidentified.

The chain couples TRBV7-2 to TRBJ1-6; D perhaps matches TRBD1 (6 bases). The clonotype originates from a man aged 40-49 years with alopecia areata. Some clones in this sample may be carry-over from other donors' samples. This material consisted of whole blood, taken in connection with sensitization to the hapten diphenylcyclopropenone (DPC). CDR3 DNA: TGTGCCAGCAGCTTAAATTACAGGGTGGTCGGTTCACCCCTCCACTTT. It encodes CASSLNYRVVGSPLHF. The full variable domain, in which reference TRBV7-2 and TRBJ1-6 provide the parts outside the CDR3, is GAGVSQSPSNKVTEKGKDVELRCDPISGHTALYWYRQSLGQGLEFLIYFQGNSAPDKSGLPSDRFSAERTGGSVSTLTIQRTQQEDSAVYLCASSLNYRVVGSPLHFGNGTRLTVT.